The present entry profiles one T cell receptor (beta chain) with its context. This CDR3 comprises 11 residues. Trimming left V 6 bases short and J 9 bases short, with 9 bases between. The V gene's germline CDR1 is LNHDA and CDR2 SQIVND (reference sequence). The data are from a study of T cell changes during pregnancy in multiple sclerosis. The method was immunoSEQ multiplex PCR; TCRdb's version includes in-frame clones alone and lacks a portion of them. The data hold about 70,000 clones, with around 94% observed a single time. This receptor was taken from a female donor in good health, enrolled as a control in a pregnancy study. This chain joins TRBV19 and TRBJ2-1, with a tentative D call TRBD1 (6 bases). The sample consisted of CD8+ T cells from peripheral blood mononuclear cells, taken in the third trimester of pregnancy. CDR3 in DNA: TGTGCCAGTAGGTCAGGGGTTGAGCAGTTCTTC. It yields the protein CASRSGVEQFF.